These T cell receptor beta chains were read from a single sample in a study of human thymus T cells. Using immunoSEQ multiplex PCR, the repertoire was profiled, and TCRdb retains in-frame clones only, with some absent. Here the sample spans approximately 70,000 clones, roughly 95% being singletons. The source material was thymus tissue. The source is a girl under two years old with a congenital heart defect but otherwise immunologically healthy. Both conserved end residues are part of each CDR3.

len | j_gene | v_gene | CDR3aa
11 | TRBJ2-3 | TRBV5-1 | CASSSSDTQYF
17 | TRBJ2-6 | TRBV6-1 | CASSEGGPLSGANVLTF
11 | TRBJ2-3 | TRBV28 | CASSGADTQYF
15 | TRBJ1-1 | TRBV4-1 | CASSQVQSLRTEAFF
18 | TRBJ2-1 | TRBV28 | CASSPRVKGREGYNEQFF
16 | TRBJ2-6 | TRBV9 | CASSAGQGARANVLTF
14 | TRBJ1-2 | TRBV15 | CATSSPRTGECYTF
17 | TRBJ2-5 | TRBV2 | CASRPSRSDRARETQYF
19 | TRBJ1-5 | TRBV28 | CASSTLPGQGSLSNQPQHF
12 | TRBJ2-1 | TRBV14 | CASSYGLHEQFF
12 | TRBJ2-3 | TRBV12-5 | CAIRQGTDTQYF
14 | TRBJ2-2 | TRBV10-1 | CASRRGTNTGELFF
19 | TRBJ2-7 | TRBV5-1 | CASSPTKLEERPEGVEQYF
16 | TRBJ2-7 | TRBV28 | CASRTDSGRASYEQYF
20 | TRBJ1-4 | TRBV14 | CASSQGPRRVNFPTNEKLFF
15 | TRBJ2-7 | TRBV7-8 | CASSLGLGQGDEQYF
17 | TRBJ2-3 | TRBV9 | CASSASRTSGGTDTQYF
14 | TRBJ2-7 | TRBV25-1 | CASSEDRMGYEQYF